What follows are 24 T cell receptor beta chains derived from one specimen sequenced in a study of blood T cell repertoires in COVID-19. Generated by immunoSEQ multiplex PCR, the TCRdb table keeps only in-frame clones and is missing some. The sample records under 550,000 clones, 80% to 90% being singletons. The source material was peripheral blood. The receptors stem from a man in his late teens or twenties with COVID-19, enrolled during active disease.

This clone has just one count. This chain links TRBV7-2 with TRBJ1-2; weak D call: TRBD1 (5 bases). Germline assignment: CDR1 SGHTA and CDR2 FQGNSA. The germline V and J ends were trimmed by 2 bases and 6 bases, with 16 bases remaining between them. The CDR3 spans 15 residues. The CDR3, as DNA: TGTGCCAGCAGCTTAAGTTGGCAGGGATGGAATGGCTACACCTTC. Translated, it gives CASSLSWQGWNGYTF. The full variable domain, rest sourced from reference TRBV7-2 and TRBJ1-2, is GAGVSQSPSNKVTEKGKDVELRCDPISGHTALYWYRQSLGQGLEFLIYFQGNSAPDKSGLPSDRFSAERTGGSVSTLTIQRTQQEDSAVYLCASSLSWQGWNGYTFGSGTRLTVV.

The chain has TRBV5-4 and TRBJ2-3, with 9 nucleotides matching TRBD1. This CDR3 comprises 15 residues. V lost 2 bases, J lost 4 bases, and 5 bases stayed unmatched. Germline V CDR1 and CDR2: SGHNT, YYREEE (reference sequence). CDR3 nucleotide sequence: TGTGCCAGCAGCTTCCGGGACAGGGTGGCAGATACGCAGTATTTT. This encodes CASSFRDRVADTQYF.

The V and J genes are TRBV10-3 and TRBJ2-3; 7 bases are a match to TRBD1. The germline V gene has CDR1 ENHRY and CDR2 SYGVKD. CDR3 length equals 14 residues. The V segment lost 3 bases and the J segment 7 bases; nucleotides outside the gene matches: 7. The CDR3 nucleotides are TGTGCCATCAGTGATACACGGGACAGTCATACGCAGTATTTT. This sequence encodes CAISDTRDSHTQYF.

The table lists this clone with many counts. J is TRBJ1-3 and V is TRBV5-5; 10 nucleotides line up with TRBD1. Per the germline V gene, CDR1 is SGHKS and CDR2 is YYEKEE (reference sequence). Trimming at V came to 4 bases and at J to 8 bases, leaving 6 bases not matched to a gene. The CDR3 length is 14 residues. The DNA of the CDR3 is TGTGCCAGCAGCCGGACAGGGGGATCCGACACCATATATTTT. Its protein is CASSRTGGSDTIYF.

V and J are TRBV5-4 and TRBJ2-1; 8 bases match TRBD2. CDR1 is SGHNT, CDR2 YYREEE, per germline (reference sequence). The CDR3 is 15 residues long. The V and J ends lost 0 bases and 10 bases, in that order; junction bases with no gene match: 9. The CDR3 nucleotides are TGTGCCAGCAGCTTGGAAACCGGGAGGGCCGGGGAGCAGTTCTTC. Its translation is CASSLETGRAGEQFF.

The chain couples TRBV11-2 to TRBJ2-1; TRBD2 matches at 10 bases. The CDR3 runs 15 residues. CDR1 SGHAT and CDR2 FQNNGV come from the germline V gene. Trimming took 0 bases from V and 9 from J; bases not matched to a gene: 5. The CDR3, as DNA: TGTGCCAGCAGCTTAGAACTAGCGGGACGGGGTGAGCAGTTCTTC. Translated, it gives CASSLELAGRGEQFF.

For the CDR3, the DNA is TGCAGCGTTCTGAGTGGGGCGGACATTCAGTACTTC. Its translation is CSVLSGADIQYF. This chain joins TRBV29-1 and TRBJ2-4; D perhaps matches TRBD1 (5 bases). V dropped 5 bases and J dropped 8 bases, with 13 bases sitting between them. Germline V gene lookup returns CDR1 SQVTM and CDR2 ANQGSEA. The CDR3 loop spans 12 amino acids.

The chain has TRBV3-1 (or the pseudogene TRBV3-2) and TRBJ1-1; tentatively, D is TRBD1 (5 bases). The CDR3 has 14 amino acids. Per germline, CDR1 LGHDT and CDR2 YNNKEL (reference sequence). V dropped 0 bases and J dropped 1 base, with 6 bases sitting between them. The chain's CDR3 is CASSQEGENTEAFF. In DNA form, the CDR3 reads TGTGCCAGCAGCCAAGAAGGGGAGAACACTGAAGCTTTCTTT.

The genes are TRBV11-3 and TRBJ2-1, with D possibly TRBD1 on 6 matching bases. There are 14 residues in the CDR3. V was pared by 3 bases and J by 9 bases, with 15 bases between. CDR1 and CDR2 (germline): SGHNT, YENEEA. In DNA form, the CDR3 reads TGTGCCAGCAGCTTGTTTGTTAGCAGGGGTGAGCAGTTCTTC. This gives the protein CASSLFVSRGEQFF.

J is TRBJ1-5 and V is TRBV19; D is perhaps TRBD1 (6 bases). Per the germline V gene, CDR1 is LNHDA and CDR2 is SQIVND (reference sequence). The CDR3 loop spans 15 amino acids. V was trimmed by 3 bases and J by 4 bases, leaving 13 bases between them. Here the CDR3 DNA reads TGTGCCAGTAGTATTTACCCAGGGGAGAATCAGCCCCAGCATTTT. Translating it yields CASSIYPGENQPQHF. The complete variable domain, with remaining parts taken from reference TRBV19 and TRBJ1-5, reads DGGITQSPKYLFRKEGQNVTLSCEQNLNHDAMYWYRQDPGQGLRLIYYSQIVNDFQKGDIAEGYSVSREKKESFPLTVTSAQKNPTAFYLCASSIYPGENQPQHFGDGTRLSIL.

The V call is TRBV21-1, the J call TRBJ1-2. TRBV21-1 is labeled a pseudogene. This CDR3 comprises 16 residues. CDR3 DNA: TGTGCCAGCAGCAAAGTCAAGTTGGAGCGGTATAATGGCTACACCTTC. Translation gives CASSKVKLERYNGYTF.

The rearrangement links TRBV6-5 to TRBJ2-7, with D maybe TRBD1 (7 bases). In germline, CDR1 is MNHEY, CDR2 SVGAGI. V lost 4 bases and J 2 bases, leaving 12 bases between the germline ends. This CDR3 contains 14 residues. The CDR3 reads CASSSAGGTYEQYF. CDR3 nucleotide sequence: TGTGCCAGCAGTTCCGCAGGGGGGACCTACGAGCAGTACTTC.

The chain joins TRBV11-2 to TRBJ1-2; 10 bases line up with TRBD1. Germline assignment: CDR1 SGHAT and CDR2 FQNNGV. There are 12 residues in the CDR3. Unmatched junction bases numbered 0, after V lost 4 bases and J lost 7 bases. The CDR3 DNA reads TGTGCCAGCAGCTGGGACAGGGGTGGCTACACCTTC. As protein: CASSWDRGGYTF.

The table lists this clone with a count of one. V is TRBV4-1 and J is TRBJ2-7, with TRBD2 matching 11 bases. Germline CDR1 is MGHRA and CDR2 is YSYEKL. The CDR3 is 16 amino acids. The V gene end was trimmed by 1 base and the J gene end by 2 bases; junction bases not matched to a gene: 4. CDR3: CASSQVRLAGTYEQYF. CDR3 coding DNA: TGCGCCAGCAGCCAAGTCAGACTAGCGGGGACCTACGAGCAGTACTTC.

The chain couples TRBV29-1 to TRBJ2-3, with D maybe TRBD2 (6 bases). CDR3 size: 14 residues. V was cut by 5 bases and J by 14 bases, with 26 bases left in between. Germline V gene lookup returns CDR1 SQVTM and CDR2 ANQGSEA. The CDR3 DNA follows: TGCAGCGTTTCGACTGCGGGGAGGTCTAATCCGTGGTATTTT. Translation: CSVSTAGRSNPWYF.

The chain's CDR3 is CASSLSPGTSGSWNNEQFF. For the CDR3, the DNA is TGTGCCAGCAGTTTATCCCCAGGGACTAGCGGGAGTTGGAACAATGAGCAGTTCTTC. This chain uses TRBV27 with TRBJ2-1, with 14 positions matching TRBD2. This CDR3 has 19 amino acids. Germline CDR1 reads MNHEY; CDR2 reads SMNVEV (reference sequence). The J segment lost 5 bases and the V segment lost 0 bases, leaving 9 bases of the junction unmatched.

The J gene is TRBJ2-1, the V gene TRBV19; D uncertain. Germline values: CDR1 LNHDA, CDR2 SQIVND (reference sequence). V was pared by 4 bases and J by 1 base, with 11 bases between. The CDR3 has 15 amino acids. The CDR3 here is CASSNSYGSYNEQFF. The CDR3, as DNA: TGTGCCAGTAGTAACTCTTACGGGTCCTACAATGAGCAGTTCTTC.

This sequence joins TRBV7-6 and TRBJ2-7; the match to TRBD2 covers 12 bases. The V gene's germline CDR1 is SGHVS and CDR2 FNYEAQ. V shed 3 bases, J shed 6 bases, and the junction held 6 bases outside the gene matches. This CDR3 contains 15 residues. This CDR3 is CASSLTGLAGGEQYF. The CDR3 region has the DNA TGTGCCAGCAGCTTGACGGGACTAGCGGGTGGCGAGCAGTACTTC.

The chain carries TRBV19 and TRBJ2-2; 8 nucleotides line up with TRBD2. The junction had 3 bases not matched to a gene; V was cut back by 5 bases and J by 1 base. Germline V gene data show CDR1 as LNHDA and CDR2 as SQIVND (reference sequence). CDR3 size: 15 residues. CDR3 in amino acids: CASSPSGGNTGELFF. The CDR3 coding sequence is TGTGCCAGTAGTCCCAGCGGGGGGAACACCGGGGAGCTGTTTTTT.

This clone came up once. J is TRBJ2-3 and V is TRBV4-1; TRBD2 aligns across 8 bases. J lost 2 bases, V lost 1 base, and 8 bases had no gene match. The CDR3 is made up of 17 amino acids. Germline V CDR1 and CDR2: MGHRA, YSYEKL. The CDR3 DNA reads as TGCGCCAGCAGCCAAGCTGGGGCGGGAGGCCACACAGATACGCAGTATTTT. Its translation: CASSQAGAGGHTDTQYF.

The gene calls are TRBV5-6 and TRBJ2-1, with 10 bases that match TRBD2. The germline gives CDR1 SGHDT, CDR2 YYEEEE. This CDR3 spans 16 amino acids. V shed 4 bases and J 0 bases; nucleotides not matched to a gene: 4. CDR3 sequence (DNA): TGTGCCAGCAGCCTTAGCGGGAGGAGCTCCTACAATGAGCAGTTCTTC. It is translated as CASSLSGRSSYNEQFF.

This chain connects TRBV5-4 to TRBJ2-7; D is perhaps TRBD2 (5 bases). The V gene's germline CDR1 is SGHNT and CDR2 YYREEE (reference sequence). The CDR3 runs to 12 residues. With 3 bases removed from V and 6 bases from J, the gap between germline ends came to 10 bases. Here the CDR3 reads CASSSTEGEQYF. The CDR3 nucleotides read TGTGCCAGCAGCTCCACAGAGGGCGAGCAGTACTTC.

This chain uses TRBV5-6 with TRBJ2-3; D may be TRBD1 (7 bases). V lost 0 bases and J 13 bases, leaving 30 bases between the germline ends. Germline values: CDR1 SGHDT, CDR2 YYEEEE. The CDR3 sequence is 18 residues long. CDR3 loop: CASSLGGARDSTEPWEYF. The CDR3 region has the DNA TGTGCCAGCAGCTTGGGGGGGGCACGGGACAGTACGGAACCGTGGGAGTATTTT.

The chain links TRBV5-6 to TRBJ1-2; TRBD1 agrees at 11 bases. The V gene end was trimmed by 3 bases and the J gene end by 2 bases; junction bases not matched to a gene: 6. Germline V CDR1 and CDR2: SGHDT, YYEEEE. The CDR3 extends over 16 amino acids. The CDR3 nucleotides are TGTGCCAGCAGCTCCTTCGGGACAGGGGGGAACTATGGCTACACCTTC. Protein product: CASSSFGTGGNYGYTF. The full variable domain, completed using reference TRBV5-6 and TRBJ1-2, is DAGVTQSPTHLIKTRGQQVTLRCSPKSGHDTVSWYQQALGQGPQFIFQYYEEEERQRGNFPDRFSGHQFPNYSSELNVNALLLGDSALYLCASSSFGTGGNYGYTFGSGTRLTVV.